This entry lists 19 T cell receptor beta chains sequenced from one sample in a study of blood T cell repertoires in COVID-19. TCRdb keeps only in-frame clones here, not all; method: immunoSEQ multiplex PCR. Of about 170,000 clones listed, about 83% are singletons. The sequencing input was peripheral blood. The receptors were gathered from a man in his forties or fifties who had recovered from COVID-19.

V usage is TRBV19 and J usage is TRBJ2-1; 12 nucleotides agree with TRBD2. This CDR3 region has 17 residues. Germline lookup yields CDR1 LNHDA and CDR2 SQIVND (reference sequence). With 3 bases clipped from V and 9 bases from J, the junction kept 12 bases outside the gene matches. CDR3 sequence: CASSMTSGGRLRGEQFF. The CDR3 region has the DNA TGTGCCAGTAGTATGACTAGCGGGGGAAGACTTAGGGGTGAGCAGTTCTTC.

This rearrangement joins TRBV19 to TRBJ1-5; weak D call: TRBD1 (5 bases). Trimming left V 3 bases short and J 5 bases short, with 11 bases between. The V gene's germline CDR1 is LNHDA and CDR2 SQIVND (reference sequence). This CDR3 is 14 amino acids long. The DNA for the CDR3 is TGTGCCAGTAGTATCTCGGGAGGGGATCAGCCCCAGCATTTT. Protein product: CASSISGGDQPQHF.

J is TRBJ2-1 and V is TRBV6-1; the match to TRBD2 covers 10 bases. Unmatched junction bases numbered 12, after V lost 4 bases and J lost 15 bases. The CDR3 is 14 amino acids. Germline V gene data show CDR1 as MNHNS and CDR2 as SASEGT. CDR3 bases: TGTGCCAGCAGTGTAGCGGGAGGTCTTTCGTTTAGGTTCTTC. This encodes CASSVAGGLSFRFF.

Of note for this clone: At one end the junction does not follow the germline gene, possibly because of a read error. This chain connects TRBV28 to TRBJ2-1; TRBD2 matches at 10 bases. The CDR3 contains 16 residues. In germline, CDR1 is MDHEN, CDR2 SYDVKM. CDR3 loop: CASSLWTSGDYNEQFF. CDR3 in DNA: TGTGCCAGCAGTCTATGGACTAGCGGAGACTACAATGAGCAGTTCTTC.

The chain couples TRBV7-8 to TRBJ2-3, with 7 bases fitting TRBD1. The germline V gene encodes CDR1 SGHVS and CDR2 FQNEAQ. J was trimmed by 0 bases and V by 3 bases; bases with no gene match: 3. The CDR3 has 15 residues. CDR3 protein: CASSFRDSSTDTQYF. The DNA for the CDR3 is TGTGCCAGCAGCTTCCGGGACAGCAGCACAGATACGCAGTATTTT. Supplemented by reference TRBV7-8 and TRBJ2-3, the full variable domain reads GAGVSQSPRYKVAKRGQDVALRCDPISGHVSLFWYQQALGQGPEFLTYFQNEAQLDKSGLPSDRFFAERPEGSVSTLKIQRTQQEDSAVYLCASSFRDSSTDTQYFGPGTRLTVL.

The rearrangement joins TRBV19 to TRBJ1-1; 7 bases align to TRBD1. The CDR3 consists of 13 residues. The germline CDR1 and CDR2 sequences are LNHDA and SQIVND (reference sequence). The V and J ends lost 1 base and 4 bases, in that order; junction bases with no gene match: 0. CDR3 sequence (DNA): TGTGCCAGTAGTATAGCAGGGGGCACTGAAGCTTTCTTT. It yields the protein CASSIAGGTEAFF.

V usage is TRBV10-3 and J usage is TRBJ2-3; D gene uncertain. The V end lost 5 bases, the J end lost 0 bases, and 9 bases lay between the germline ends. The germline V gene has CDR1 ENHRY and CDR2 SYGVKD. The CDR3 spans 14 residues. The CDR3 region is CAISQRLSTDTQYF. CDR3 nucleotide sequence: TGTGCCATCAGTCAGAGGTTAAGCACAGATACGCAGTATTTT.

This clone is termed medium-sized. This chain uses TRBV5-4 with TRBJ2-7; D possibly corresponds to TRBD1 (6 bases). The germline V and J ends were trimmed by 4 bases and 7 bases, with 24 bases remaining between them. CDR1 is SGHNT and CDR2 is YYREEE in the germline V gene (reference sequence). This CDR3 comprises 16 residues. The CDR3 here is CASSGGGGHTTREQYF. The DNA for the CDR3 is TGTGCCAGCAGCGGGGGCGGCGGACATACTACTCGGGAGCAGTACTTC.

The V gene is TRBV5-6, the J gene TRBJ2-5; D is uncertain. CDR1 is SGHDT, CDR2 YYEEEE, per germline. The CDR3 length is 13 residues. V was shortened by 3 bases and J by 3 bases, with 9 bases between the two germline ends. Here the CDR3 reads CASSSLAEETQYF. As DNA, the CDR3 is TGTGCCAGCAGCTCTCTGGCAGAAGAGACCCAGTACTTC.

The V and J genes are TRBV19 and TRBJ2-2; possibly TRBD1 for D (7 bases). The CDR3 length is 14 residues. Germline CDR1 and CDR2: LNHDA and SQIVND (reference sequence). V was clipped by 4 bases and J by 4 bases, with 10 bases between them. The CDR3 reads CASSRGDSTGELFF. DNA of the CDR3: TGTGCCAGTAGTAGGGGGGACAGCACCGGGGAGCTGTTTTTT.

The chain employs TRBV5-5 and TRBJ2-3; possibly TRBD2 for D (5 bases). Germline V gene lookup returns CDR1 SGHKS and CDR2 YYEKEE (reference sequence). V was clipped by 1 base and J by 5 bases, with 11 bases between them. The CDR3 contains 14 residues. The CDR3, as DNA: TGTGCCAGCAGCTTGCGTCCGGGGAAAGATACGCAGTATTTT. Its protein product is CASSLRPGKDTQYF.

V usage is TRBV11-2 and J usage is TRBJ2-2, with TRBD1 identical over 10 bases. The CDR3 extends over 15 amino acids. With V trimmed by 5 bases and J by 6 bases, 6 bases remained unmatched. Germline-derived CDR1 and CDR2 are SGHAT and FQNNGV. The CDR3 spells CASSPTGGVPGELFF. DNA of the CDR3: TGTGCCAGCAGCCCGACAGGGGGCGTCCCCGGGGAGCTGTTTTTT.

The chain carries TRBV5-4 and TRBJ1-3; tentative D call: TRBD1 (6 bases). Germline V gives CDR1 SGHNT, CDR2 YYREEE (reference sequence). Trimming left V 3 bases short and J 4 bases short, with 17 bases between. The CDR3 length is 16 residues. The CDR3 sequence is CASSSPRAGEGNTIYF. The CDR3 DNA sequence: TGTGCCAGCAGCTCACCCCGGGCAGGGGAAGGAAACACCATATATTTT.

The V and J genes are TRBV28 and TRBJ2-7; D unclear. Germline V CDR1 and CDR2: MDHEN, SYDVKM. Trimming left V 4 bases short and J 4 bases short, with 5 bases between. The CDR3 runs 11 residues. The CDR3 bases are TGTGCCAGCAGTTATAAATACGAGCAGTACTTC. Its translation is CASSYKYEQYF.

The chain couples TRBV20-1 to TRBJ2-6, with 7 nucleotides matching TRBD2. With 3 bases clipped from V and 0 bases from J, the junction kept 8 bases outside the gene matches. Germline CDR1 reads DFQATT; CDR2 reads SNEGSKA (reference sequence). The CDR3 is 17 amino acids. As DNA, the CDR3 is TGCAGTGCTAGTGCGGGAGCCCCAAGCTCTGGGGCCAACGTCCTGACTTTC. Encoded protein: CSASAGAPSSGANVLTF.

The count of this clone is one. The chain links TRBV6-6 to TRBJ1-1, with D possibly being TRBD1 (5 bases). The V end lost 6 bases, the J end lost 5 bases, and 10 bases lay between the germline ends. CDR1 is MNHNY, CDR2 SVGAGI, per germline (reference sequence). The CDR3 has 12 residues. The CDR3 spells CASSAGGTEAFF. In nucleotides, the CDR3 is TGTGCCAGCAGCGCGGGGGGGACTGAAGCTTTCTTT.

The chain is built from TRBV9 and TRBJ2-5; TRBD2 matches 11 bases. This CDR3 has 16 amino acids. The germline V gene has CDR1 SGDLS and CDR2 YYNGEE. J lost 2 bases, V lost 3 bases, and 6 bases had no gene match. In DNA, the CDR3 is TGTGCCAGCAGCGCCGGACTAGCGGGTTATCAAGAGACCCAGTACTTC. The encoded protein is CASSAGLAGYQETQYF.

CDR3 loop: CASGDRVPDTQYF. CDR3 coding DNA: TGTGCCAGCGGGGACAGGGTTCCAGATACGCAGTATTTT. V is TRBV6-5 and J is TRBJ2-3, with 9 bases fitting TRBD1. V was pared by 8 bases and J by 4 bases, with 4 bases of the junction left unmatched. CDR1 is MNHEY and CDR2 is SVGAGI in the germline V gene. The CDR3 runs 13 residues.

DNA for the CDR3: TGTGCCAGCAGTTTGGGGGTAGCGGGGTCCTACGAGCAGTACTTC. It yields the protein CASSLGVAGSYEQYF. The chain carries TRBV28 and TRBJ2-7, with 8 positions matching TRBD2. With V trimmed by 3 bases and J by 1 base, 5 bases remained unmatched. This CDR3 region has 15 residues. Per germline, CDR1 MDHEN and CDR2 SYDVKM.